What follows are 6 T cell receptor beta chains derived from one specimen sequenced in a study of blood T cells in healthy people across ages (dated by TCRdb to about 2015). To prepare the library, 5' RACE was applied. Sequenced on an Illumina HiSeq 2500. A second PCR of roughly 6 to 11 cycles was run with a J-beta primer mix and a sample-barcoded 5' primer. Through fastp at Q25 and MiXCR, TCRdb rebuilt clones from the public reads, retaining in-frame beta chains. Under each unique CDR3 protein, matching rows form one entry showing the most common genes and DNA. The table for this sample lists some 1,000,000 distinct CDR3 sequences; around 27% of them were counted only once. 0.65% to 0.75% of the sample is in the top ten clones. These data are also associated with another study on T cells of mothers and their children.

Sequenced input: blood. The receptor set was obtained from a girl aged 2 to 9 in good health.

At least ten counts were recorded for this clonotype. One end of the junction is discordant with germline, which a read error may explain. DNA of the CDR3: TGTGCCAGCAGCTTAGTGGGGGCAGATACGCAGTATTTT. Its translation is CASSLVGADTQYF. The chain links TRBV12-3 or TRBV12-4 to TRBJ2-3; TRBD1 or TRBD2 may be the D gene (5 bases each). This CDR3 comprises 13 residues.

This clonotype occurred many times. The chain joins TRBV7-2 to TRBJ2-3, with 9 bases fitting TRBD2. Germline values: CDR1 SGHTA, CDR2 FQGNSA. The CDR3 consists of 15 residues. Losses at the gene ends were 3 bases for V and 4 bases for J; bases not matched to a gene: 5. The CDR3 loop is CASSLTGGGADTQYF. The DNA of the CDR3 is TGTGCCAGCAGCTTGACCGGCGGGGGGGCAGATACGCAGTATTTT.

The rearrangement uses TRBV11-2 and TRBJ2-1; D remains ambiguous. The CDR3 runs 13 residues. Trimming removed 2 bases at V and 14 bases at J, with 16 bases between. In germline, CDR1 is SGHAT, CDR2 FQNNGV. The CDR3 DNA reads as TGTGCCAGCAGCTTACTAGGGCGCATACCCGAGTTCTTC. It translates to CASSLLGRIPEFF. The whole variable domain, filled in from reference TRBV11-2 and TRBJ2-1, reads EAGVAQSPRYKIIEKRQSVAFWCNPISGHATLYWYQQILGQGPKLLIQFQNNGVVDDSQLPKDRFSAERLKGVDSTLKIQPAKLEDSAVYLCASSLLGRIPEFFGPGTRLTVL.

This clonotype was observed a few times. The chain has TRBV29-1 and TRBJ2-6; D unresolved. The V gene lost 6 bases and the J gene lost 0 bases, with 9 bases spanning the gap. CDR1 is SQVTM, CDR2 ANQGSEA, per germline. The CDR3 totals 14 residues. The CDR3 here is CSVLTDSGANVLTF. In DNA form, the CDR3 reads TGCAGCGTCCTCACAGACTCTGGGGCCAACGTCCTGACTTTC.

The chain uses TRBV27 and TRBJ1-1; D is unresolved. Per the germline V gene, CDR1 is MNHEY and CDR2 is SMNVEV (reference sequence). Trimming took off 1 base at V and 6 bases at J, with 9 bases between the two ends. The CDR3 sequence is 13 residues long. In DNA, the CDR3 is TGTGCCAGCAGTTTATTAGGGTCTCCTGAAGCTTTCTTT. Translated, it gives CASSLLGSPEAFF.

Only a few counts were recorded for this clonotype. CDR3 amino acids: CASSAGTNEQFF. In DNA, the CDR3 is TGTGCCAGCAGTGCTGGAACCAATGAGCAGTTCTTC. This chain links TRBV12-3 or TRBV12-4 with TRBJ2-1; D gene uncertain. The CDR3 contains 12 residues. Trimming shortened V by 5 bases and J by 6 bases, and 8 bases separated the two germline ends.